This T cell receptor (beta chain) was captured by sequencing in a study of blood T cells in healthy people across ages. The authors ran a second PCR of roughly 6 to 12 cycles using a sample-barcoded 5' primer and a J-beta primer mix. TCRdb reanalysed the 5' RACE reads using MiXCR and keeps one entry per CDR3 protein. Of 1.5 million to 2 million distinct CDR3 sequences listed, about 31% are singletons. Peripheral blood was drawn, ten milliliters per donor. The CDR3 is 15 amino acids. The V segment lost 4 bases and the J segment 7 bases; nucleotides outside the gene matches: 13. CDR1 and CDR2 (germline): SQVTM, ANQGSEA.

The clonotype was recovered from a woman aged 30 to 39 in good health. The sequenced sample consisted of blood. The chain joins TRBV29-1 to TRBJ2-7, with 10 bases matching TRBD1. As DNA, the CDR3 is TGCAGCGTTGCAGGGGCATGGGACAGGGGAGGTGAGCAGTACTTC. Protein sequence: CSVAGAWDRGGEQYF.